The sequence of this T cell receptor beta chain was determined in a study of T cell clonality in common variable immunodeficiency. Regarding the study as a whole: CVID subjects showed higher TCRbeta clonality than healthy controls. Common variable immunodeficiency TCR beta sequences reportedly had fewer deletions and N-nucleotide insertions. Fewer TCRbeta clones were shared among CVID subjects than controls.

The germline CDR1 and CDR2 sequences are LNHDA and SQIVND (reference sequence). V shed 6 bases and J 5 bases; nucleotides not matched to a gene: 2. The CDR3 extends over 14 amino acids. Generated by immunoSEQ multiplex PCR, the TCRdb table keeps only in-frame clones and is missing some. Reported are around 3,100 clones, none seen only once; the ten largest carry 20% to 25%. This clone has a handful of counts. No antigen is known for it. The sequence runs out 3 residues before the end of the CDR3; the remainder is reconstructed from the germline J gene. The chain recombines TRBV19 with TRBJ2-1; TRBD2 matches at 12 bases. The sequenced material came from peripheral blood mononuclear cells. The sequence derives from a human donor with common variable immunodeficiency. The part of the CDR3 DNA that was read is TGTGCCAGTAGCCTAGCGGGGGGGAACAATGAG. As protein: CASSLAGGNNE. The entire CDR3 sequence reads CASSLAGGNNEQFF.